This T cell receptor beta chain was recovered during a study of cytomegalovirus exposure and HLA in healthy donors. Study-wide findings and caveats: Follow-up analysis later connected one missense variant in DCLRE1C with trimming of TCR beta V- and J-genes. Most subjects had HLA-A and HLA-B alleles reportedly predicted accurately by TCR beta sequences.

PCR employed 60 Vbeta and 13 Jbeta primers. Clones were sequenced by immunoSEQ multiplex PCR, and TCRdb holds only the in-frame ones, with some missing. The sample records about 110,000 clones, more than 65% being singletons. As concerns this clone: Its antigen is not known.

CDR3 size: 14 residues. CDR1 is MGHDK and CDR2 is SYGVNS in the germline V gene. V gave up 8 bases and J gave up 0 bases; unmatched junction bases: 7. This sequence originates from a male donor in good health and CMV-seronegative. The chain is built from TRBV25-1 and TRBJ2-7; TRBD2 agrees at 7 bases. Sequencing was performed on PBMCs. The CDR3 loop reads CASGPLADSYEQYF. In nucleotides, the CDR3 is TGTGCCAGCGGCCCCCTAGCGGACTCCTACGAGCAGTACTTC.